This T cell receptor (beta chain) originates from a study of vaccination effects on CD4 cells after COVID-19. Study at large: Two convalescent patients were sampled 16 days and one week before vaccination. Study-wide results and limits: Missing from the study were early post-infection timepoints, and its convalescent patients were few.

Peptide-pool stimulation followed by sequencing identified expanded antigen-specific CD4+ clonotypes in the ViraFEST assay. Culturing for 10 to 11 days preceded CD4+ T cell isolation. The person's infection with SARS-CoV-2, confirmed by PCR, took place between March and December 2020. This table comes from immunoSEQ multiplex PCR, and its TCRdb copy is limited to in-frame clones, with some not included. The sample has about 26,000 clones; about four fifths are singletons. Comment on this clone: Its antigen is as yet unknown.

Germline V gives CDR1 SGHNT, CDR2 YYREEE (reference sequence). The CDR3 loop spans 16 amino acids. V dropped 0 bases and J dropped 1 base, with 14 bases sitting between them. The input for sequencing was CD4+ T cells from PBMCs cultured with HCoV-NL63 spike peptides, taken before COVID-19 vaccination. The V gene is TRBV5-4, the J gene TRBJ2-7; D perhaps matches TRBD1 (6 bases). This receptor was obtained from a human donor who had a prior SARS-CoV-2 infection. CDR3 loop: CASSLGRGHPSYEQYF. Here the CDR3 DNA reads TGTGCCAGCAGCTTGGGCAGGGGCCACCCGTCCTACGAGCAGTACTTC.